This T cell receptor (beta chain) was sequenced in a study of tumor-infiltrating lymphocytes in primary liver carcinoma. Study results and limitations: Blood had a significantly lower top-250-clone fraction than tumors did (p = 0.039).

Unsorted bulk tissue, about 19-32 mg of it, served as the source for co-extraction of RNA and DNA. The input was 500 ng total RNA; TCR beta cDNA was made from it with a constant-region primer. Libraries for TCR beta were built through three nested multiplex PCR rounds, which together made up a slightly modified ARM-PCR procedure. The study ran its first two PCR rounds for 9 to 10 cycles each, using TRBV1-TRBV30 forward primers and a C-beta reverse primer. TCRdb ran MiXCR on the multiplex PCR reads and lists one entry per CDR3 protein. The table has approximately 37,000 distinct CDR3 sequences, about 75% seen once. The CDR3 loop spans 13 amino acids. Looked up from germline, CDR1 is LGHNT and CDR2 is FRNRAP. A remark on this clonotype: Its antigen remains unknown. Germline is not matched at one junction end, which may reflect a read error.

This receptor was identified in a man aged 40-50 years with primary liver carcinoma and hepatitis B virus infection. The sequencing sample was made of tumor-adjacent normal liver tissue. The genes are TRBV12-5 and TRBJ2-7; tentative D call: TRBD2 (5 bases). The CDR3 DNA sequence: TGTGCCAGTGAGGGAACCGGTTCCTACAAGCAATACTTC. This gives the protein CASEGTGSYKQYF.